This T cell receptor (beta chain) was retrieved from a study of shared clonotypes between healthy human individuals. Whole-study results and caveats: Lower generation probabilities were found for non-shared clonotypes than for those shared by all four donors.

Assay runs were performed at deep level. Repertoires were generated with immunoSEQ multiplex PCR, while TCRdb's copy carries only in-frame clones and drops some. The data contain about 1 million clones, around 74% of them singletons. The CDR3 consists of 14 residues. V was cut by 4 bases and J by 6 bases, with 15 bases left in between. Germline V CDR1 and CDR2: KGHSH, LQKENI. Concerning this clone itself: Antigen specificity is unknown. The sample has other DNA sequences that encode this CDR3 too.

Source material: memory CD4+ T cells sorted from blood. Specified subset: CD45RA-negative fraction. V gene TRBV18 combines with J gene TRBJ1-2; D may be TRBD1 (6 bases). The TCR comes from a man aged 18-30 years in good health. CDR3 amino acids: CASSRGGDSDGYTF. The CDR3, as DNA: TGTGCCAGCTCACGAGGGGGTGATTCTGATGGCTACACCTTC.